This T cell receptor beta chain is from a study of blood T cell repertoires in COVID-19. This CDR3 is 13 amino acids long. V was clipped by 5 bases and J by 3 bases, with 9 bases between them. The germline V gene has CDR1 SGHAT and CDR2 FQDESV (reference sequence). Repertoires were generated with immunoSEQ multiplex PCR, while TCRdb's copy carries only in-frame clones and drops some. The data show about 59,000 clones, 75% to 95% seen once. The chain combines TRBV11-1 with TRBJ2-3, with D unclear. Sequencing input: peripheral blood. The receptor was isolated from a man at least 80 years old with acute or convalescent COVID-19. The CDR3 DNA follows: TGTGCCAGCAGCCAAACAGCTACAGATACGCAGTATTTT. Amino acid sequence: CASSQTATDTQYF.